A single sample is the source of the 14 T cell receptor beta chains below, sequenced in a study of Ad26.COV2.S vaccination and SARS-CoV-2 variants. Data came from immunoSEQ multiplex PCR; TCRdb stores just in-frame clones and leaves some out. The repertoire has approximately 280,000 clones, approximately 87% of them found once; the top ten carry around 3%. This sample's treatment: about 20 received Ad26.COV2.S at low or high dose, single or two shots; about 5 received placebo; per-sample allocation not given. Sampling was performed 63 days after the first vaccine or placebo injection. The material was peripheral blood, obtained in a trial of Ad26.COV2.S vaccine versus placebo. The receptors derive from a person aged 18-65 years who received the Ad26.COV2.S COVID-19 vaccine or a placebo.

This clone was observed a single time. The rearrangement joins TRBV5-5 to TRBJ1-1, with D possibly matching TRBD1 (5 bases). The length of the CDR3 is 14 residues. The germline V and J ends were trimmed by 4 bases and 1 base, with 11 bases remaining between them. The germline CDR1 and CDR2 sequences are SGHKS and YYEKEE (reference sequence). CDR3 in DNA: TGTGCCAGCAGCCGGGGACTAACGAACACTGAAGCTTTCTTT. It specifies CASSRGLTNTEAFF.

This chain uses TRBV7-6 with TRBJ2-7; D possibly matches TRBD1 or TRBD2 (5 bases each). The CDR3 is made up of 15 amino acids. Germline V lookup: CDR1 SGHVS, CDR2 FNYEAQ. Trimming pared 6 bases from V and 0 bases from J, leaving 15 bases between. In nucleotides, the CDR3 is TGTGCCAGCAGTTGGAACCGGGACCCCTCCTACGAGCAGTACTTC. As protein: CASSWNRDPSYEQYF.

The chain couples TRBV18 to TRBJ2-7; D might be TRBD1 or TRBD2, each matching 5 bases. In germline, CDR1 is KGHSH, CDR2 LQKENI. The CDR3 extends over 15 amino acids. V was cut by 5 bases and J by 0 bases, with 14 bases left in between. This chain's CDR3 is CASSATGRSSYEQYF. In nucleotides, the CDR3 is TGTGCCAGCTCAGCGACGGGACGGAGCTCCTACGAGCAGTACTTC. The complete variable domain, with remaining parts taken from reference TRBV18 and TRBJ2-7, reads NAGVMQNPRHLVRRRGQEARLRCSPMKGHSHVYWYRQLPEEGLKFMVYLQKENIIDESGMPKERFSAEFPKEGPSILRIQQVVRGDSAAYFCASSATGRSSYEQYFGPGTRLTVT.

The chain combines TRBV5-1 with TRBJ1-2; the D gene is possibly TRBD1 (5 bases). The CDR3 runs 14 residues. The V and J ends lost 4 bases and 2 bases respectively, with 12 bases between them. The germline V gene encodes CDR1 SGHRS and CDR2 YFSETQ. The CDR3 here is CASSRSGPNYGYTF. Here the CDR3 DNA reads TGCGCCAGCAGCAGATCGGGACCGAACTATGGCTACACCTTC.

This chain links TRBV19 with TRBJ1-2, with D unclear. Trimming took 6 bases from V and 0 from J, leaving 8 bases between them. The CDR3 runs 13 residues. The germline V gene encodes CDR1 LNHDA and CDR2 SQIVND (reference sequence). CDR3 region: CASRNQSNYGYTF. Here the CDR3 DNA reads TGTGCCAGTAGGAACCAATCTAACTATGGCTACACCTTC.

The rearrangement links TRBV18 to TRBJ1-6; 10 positions agree with TRBD1. This CDR3 contains 15 residues. Germline V CDR1 and CDR2: KGHSH, LQKENI. V lost 3 bases to trimming and J lost 8 bases; unmatched junction nucleotides: 4. The CDR3 DNA is TGTGCCAGCTCACCGGGACAGGGGTCGCATTCACCCCTCCACTTT. Translation: CASSPGQGSHSPLHF.

This clone was seen once. V and J are TRBV6-5 and TRBJ2-5; the D is unclear. The CDR3 totals 11 residues. V dropped 6 bases and J dropped 2 bases, with 4 bases sitting between them. From germline, CDR1 is MNHEY and CDR2 SVGAGI. The CDR3 DNA reads TGTGCCAGCAGGTATCAAGAGACCCAGTACTTC. Translated: CASRYQETQYF.

The rearrangement uses TRBV28 and TRBJ2-7, with TRBD2 matching 7 bases. CDR1 MDHEN and CDR2 SYDVKM come from the germline V gene. The CDR3 runs 12 residues. J lost 5 bases, V lost 6 bases, and 4 bases had no gene match. The CDR3 here is CASRTSFNEQYF. The DNA for the CDR3 is TGTGCCAGCAGGACTAGCTTTAACGAGCAGTACTTC.

This clone was detected once. The chain links TRBV27 to TRBJ2-7; 8 bases are shared with TRBD1. With 5 bases clipped from V and 2 bases from J, the junction kept 11 bases outside the gene matches. Germline values: CDR1 MNHEY, CDR2 SMNVEV (reference sequence). CDR3 length: 16 residues. The CDR3 protein is CASSPDRDPSTYEQYF. Here the CDR3 DNA reads TGTGCCAGCAGTCCGGACAGGGATCCCAGCACCTACGAGCAGTACTTC.

The rearrangement links TRBV30 to TRBJ2-7, with TRBD2 matching 11 bases. This CDR3 is built from 15 residues. With 3 bases clipped from V and 0 bases from J, the junction kept 4 bases outside the gene matches. Germline CDR1 GTSNPN, CDR2 SVGIG (reference sequence). CDR3 sequence reads: CAWSSTSGSSYEQYF. Here the CDR3 DNA reads TGTGCCTGGAGCTCTACTAGCGGGAGCTCCTACGAGCAGTACTTC.

This sequence joins TRBV7-2 and TRBJ2-5, with 8 bases lining up with TRBD1. From germline, CDR1 is SGHTA and CDR2 FQGNSA. This CDR3 has 15 residues. The junction had 6 bases not matched to a gene; V was cut back by 2 bases and J by 4 bases. The CDR3 DNA reads as TGTGCCAGCAGCTTATTAGGACAGGGAGGAGAGACCCAGTACTTC. Its translation: CASSLLGQGGETQYF.

The rearrangement joins TRBV18 to TRBJ1-5, with D possibly matching TRBD1 (5 bases). The germline V gene has CDR1 KGHSH and CDR2 LQKENI. V shed 4 bases and J shed 7 bases, with 17 bases lying between them. CDR3 length equals 15 residues. CDR3 in amino acids: CASSLFPGTEQPQHF. In nucleotides, the CDR3 is TGTGCCAGCTCACTCTTTCCCGGGACGGAACAGCCCCAGCATTTT.

The chain has TRBV11-1 and TRBJ2-7, with TRBD2 matching 10 bases. Germline CDR1 reads SGHAT; CDR2 reads FQDESV (reference sequence). The CDR3 runs to 15 residues. The trim removed 5 bases at V and 4 bases at J, leaving 8 bases unmatched. The CDR3 reads CASSATLAGIYEQYF. In nucleotides, the CDR3 is TGTGCCAGCAGCGCCACACTAGCGGGGATTTACGAGCAGTACTTC.

The chain has TRBV5-1 and TRBJ2-7; 10 bases match TRBD2. The CDR3 totals 15 residues. The V segment lost 4 bases and the J segment 5 bases; nucleotides outside the gene matches: 9. Germline V gene sequence: CDR1 SGHRS, CDR2 YFSETQ. For the CDR3, the DNA is TGCGCCAGCAGCCGCAGCGGGGGGGCCGTCGACGAGCAGTACTTC. Its protein product is CASSRSGGAVDEQYF.